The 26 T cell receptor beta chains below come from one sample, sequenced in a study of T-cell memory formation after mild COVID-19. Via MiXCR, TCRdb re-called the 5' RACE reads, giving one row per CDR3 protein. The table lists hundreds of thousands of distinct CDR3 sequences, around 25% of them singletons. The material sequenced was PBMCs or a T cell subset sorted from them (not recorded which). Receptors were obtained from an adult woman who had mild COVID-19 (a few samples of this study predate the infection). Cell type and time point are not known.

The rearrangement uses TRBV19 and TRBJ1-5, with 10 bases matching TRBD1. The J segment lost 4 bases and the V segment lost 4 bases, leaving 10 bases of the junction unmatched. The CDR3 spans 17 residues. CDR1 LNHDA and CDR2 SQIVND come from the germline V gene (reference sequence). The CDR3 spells CASSRSGGQGGNQPQHF. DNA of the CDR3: TGTGCCAGTAGTAGATCCGGCGGACAGGGGGGAAATCAGCCCCAGCATTTT.

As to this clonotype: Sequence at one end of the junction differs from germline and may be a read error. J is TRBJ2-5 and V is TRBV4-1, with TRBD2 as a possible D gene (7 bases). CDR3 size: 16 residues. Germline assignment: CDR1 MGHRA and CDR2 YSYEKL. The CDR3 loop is CASRQGGAGTQETQYF. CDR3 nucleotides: TGCGCCAGCAGACAAGGGGGGGCAGGGACCCAAGAGACCCAGTACTTC.

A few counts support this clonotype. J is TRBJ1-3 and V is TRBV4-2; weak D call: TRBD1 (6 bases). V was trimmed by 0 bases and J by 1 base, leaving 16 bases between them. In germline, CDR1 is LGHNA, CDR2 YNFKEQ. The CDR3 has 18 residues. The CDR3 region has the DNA TGTGCCAGCAGCCAAGAGGGGAGCACAGGGAGTTCTGGAAACACCATATATTTT. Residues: CASSQEGSTGSSGNTIYF.

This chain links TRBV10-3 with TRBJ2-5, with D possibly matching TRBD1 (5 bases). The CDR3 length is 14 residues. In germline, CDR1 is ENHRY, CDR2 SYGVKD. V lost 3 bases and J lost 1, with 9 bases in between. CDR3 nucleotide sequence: TGTGCCATCAGTGACCCCCAGGGCCAAGAGACCCAGTACTTC. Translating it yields CAISDPQGQETQYF.

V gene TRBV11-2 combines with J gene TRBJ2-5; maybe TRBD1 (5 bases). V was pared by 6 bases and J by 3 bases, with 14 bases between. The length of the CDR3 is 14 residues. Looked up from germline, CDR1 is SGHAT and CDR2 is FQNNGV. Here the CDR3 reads CASRNQGNKETQYF. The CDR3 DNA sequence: TGTGCCAGCAGGAACCAGGGAAACAAAGAGACCCAGTACTTC.

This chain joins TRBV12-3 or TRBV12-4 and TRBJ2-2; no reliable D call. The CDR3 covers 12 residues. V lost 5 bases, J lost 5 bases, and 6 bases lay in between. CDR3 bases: TGTGCCAGCAGTCACAAAACCGGGGAGCTGTTTTTT. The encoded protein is CASSHKTGELFF.

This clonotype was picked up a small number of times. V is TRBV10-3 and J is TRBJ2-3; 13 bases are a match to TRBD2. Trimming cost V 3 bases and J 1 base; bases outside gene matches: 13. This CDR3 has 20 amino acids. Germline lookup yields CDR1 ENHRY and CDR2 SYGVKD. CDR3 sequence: CAISDIGLAGVAGRTDTQYF. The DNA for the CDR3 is TGTGCCATCAGTGATATCGGACTAGCGGGAGTGGCTGGGCGCACAGATACGCAGTATTTT.

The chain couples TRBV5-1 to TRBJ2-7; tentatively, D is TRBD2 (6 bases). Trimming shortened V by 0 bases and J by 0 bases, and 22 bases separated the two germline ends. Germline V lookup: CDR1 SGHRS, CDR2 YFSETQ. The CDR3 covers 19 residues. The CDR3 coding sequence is TGCGCCAGCAGCTTGGATAGCGGTTTCGGACTCCTCCTCTCCTACGAGCAGTACTTC. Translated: CASSLDSGFGLLLSYEQYF. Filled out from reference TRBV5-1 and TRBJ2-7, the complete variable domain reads KAGVTQTPRYLIKTRGQQVTLSCSPISGHRSVSWYQQTPGQGLQFLFEYFSETQRNKGNFPGRFSGRQFSNSRSEMNVSTLELGDSALYLCASSLDSGFGLLLSYEQYFGPGTRLTVT.

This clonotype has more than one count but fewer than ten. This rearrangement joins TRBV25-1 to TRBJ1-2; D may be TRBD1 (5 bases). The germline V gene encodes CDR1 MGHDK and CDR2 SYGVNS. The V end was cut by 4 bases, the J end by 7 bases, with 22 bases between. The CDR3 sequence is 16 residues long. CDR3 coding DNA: TGTGCCAGCAGTGCAGCTCCCGGCGGGGCAGTAGGTGGCTACACCTTC. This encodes CASSAAPGGAVGGYTF.

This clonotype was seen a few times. CDR3 DNA: TGTGCCAGCTACGGGGGGGATACGCAGTATTTT. Translated, it gives CASYGGDTQYF. The rearrangement links TRBV2 to TRBJ2-3; 7 nucleotides agree with TRBD2. CDR3 length: 11 residues. Germline CDR1 SNHLY, CDR2 FYNNEI. Trimming cost V 8 bases and J 6 bases; bases outside gene matches: 2.

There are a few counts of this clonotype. In DNA form, the CDR3 reads TGTGCCAGCAGCCCTTGGGGTACGCTCAGGGACAATGAGCAGTTCTTC. This encodes CASSPWGTLRDNEQFF. The V gene is TRBV7-2, the J gene TRBJ2-1; D may be TRBD1 (5 bases). CDR3 length: 16 residues. The germline V and J ends were trimmed by 5 bases and 5 bases, with 19 bases remaining between them. Germline CDR1 SGHTA, CDR2 FQGNSA.

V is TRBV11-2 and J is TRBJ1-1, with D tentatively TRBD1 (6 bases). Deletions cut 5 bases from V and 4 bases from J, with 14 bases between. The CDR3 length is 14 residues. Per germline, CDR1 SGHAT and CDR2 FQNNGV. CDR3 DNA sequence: TGTGCCAGCAGCCCACAGGGCTGGGGCACTGAAGCTTTCTTT. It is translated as CASSPQGWGTEAFF.

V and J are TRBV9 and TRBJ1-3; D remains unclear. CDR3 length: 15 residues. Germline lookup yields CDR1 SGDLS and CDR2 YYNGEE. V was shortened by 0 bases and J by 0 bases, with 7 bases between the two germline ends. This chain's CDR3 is CASSVGGHSGNTIYF. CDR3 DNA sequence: TGTGCCAGCAGCGTAGGAGGCCACTCTGGAAACACCATATATTTT.

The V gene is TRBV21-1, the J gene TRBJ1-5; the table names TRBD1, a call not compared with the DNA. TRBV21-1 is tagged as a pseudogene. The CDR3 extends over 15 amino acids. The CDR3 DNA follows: TGTGCCAGCAGCGCTAAGACAGGGGGCGGCAAGCCCCAGCATTTT. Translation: CASSAKTGGGKPQHF.

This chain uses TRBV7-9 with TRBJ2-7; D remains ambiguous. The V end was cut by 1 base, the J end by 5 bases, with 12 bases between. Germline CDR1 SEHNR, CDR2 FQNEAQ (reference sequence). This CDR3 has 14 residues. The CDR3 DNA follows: TGTGCCAGCAGCTTAGGAGGTTCCCGGGACGAGCAGTACTTC. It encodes CASSLGGSRDEQYF.

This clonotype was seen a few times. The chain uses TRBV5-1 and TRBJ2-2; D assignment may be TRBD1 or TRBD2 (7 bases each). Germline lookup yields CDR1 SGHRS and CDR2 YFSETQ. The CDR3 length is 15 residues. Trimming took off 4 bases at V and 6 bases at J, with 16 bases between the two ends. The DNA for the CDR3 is TGCGCCAGCAGCCCGCGACAGGGAGGGGCCGGGGAGCTGTTTTTT. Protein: CASSPRQGGAGELFF.

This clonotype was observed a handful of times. The CDR3 DNA reads as TGTGCCAGCAGCCCACTCACGCCAGGGGTAGCCGGGGAGCTGTTTTTT. Translating it yields CASSPLTPGVAGELFF. The gene calls are TRBV12-3 or TRBV12-4 and TRBJ2-2; TRBD1 is a possible D gene (6 bases). Trimming shortened V by 6 bases and J by 6 bases, and 20 bases separated the two germline ends. The CDR3 is made up of 16 amino acids.

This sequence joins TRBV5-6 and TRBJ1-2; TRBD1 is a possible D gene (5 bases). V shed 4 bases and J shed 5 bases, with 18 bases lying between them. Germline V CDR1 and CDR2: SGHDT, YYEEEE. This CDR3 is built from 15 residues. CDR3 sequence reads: CASSRGPPRSYGYTF. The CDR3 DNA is TGTGCCAGCAGCAGGGGTCCTCCCCGGTCGTATGGCTACACCTTC.

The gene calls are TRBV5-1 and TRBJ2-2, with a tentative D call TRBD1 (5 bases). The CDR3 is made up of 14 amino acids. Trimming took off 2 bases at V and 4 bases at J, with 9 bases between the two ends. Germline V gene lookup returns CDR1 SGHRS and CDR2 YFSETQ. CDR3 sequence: CASSFDGATGELFF. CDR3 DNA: TGCGCCAGCAGCTTTGATGGGGCCACCGGGGAGCTGTTTTTT.

CDR3 amino acids: CASSQGRARVDEQFF. In DNA form, the CDR3 reads TGCGCCAGCAGCCAAGGGCGCGCACGGGTGGATGAGCAGTTCTTC. The rearrangement joins TRBV4-3 to TRBJ2-1; D is unresolved. The CDR3 covers 15 residues. Germline V gene sequence: CDR1 LGHNA, CDR2 YSLEER. V lost 1 base to trimming and J lost 8 bases, with 15 bases between them.

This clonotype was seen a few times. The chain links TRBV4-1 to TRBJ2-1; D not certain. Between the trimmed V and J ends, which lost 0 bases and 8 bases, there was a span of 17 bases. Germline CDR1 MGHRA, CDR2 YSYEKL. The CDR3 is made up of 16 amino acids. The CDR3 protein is CASSQDLRDLVHEQFF. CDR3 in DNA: TGCGCCAGCAGCCAAGATCTCCGTGACTTAGTCCATGAGCAGTTCTTC.

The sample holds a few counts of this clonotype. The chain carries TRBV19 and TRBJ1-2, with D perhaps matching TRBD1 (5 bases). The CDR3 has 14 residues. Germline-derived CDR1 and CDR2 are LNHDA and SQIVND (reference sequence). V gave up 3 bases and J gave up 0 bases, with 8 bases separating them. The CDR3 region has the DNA TGTGCCAGTAGTATGGTGACAGCTAACTATGGCTACACCTTC. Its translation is CASSMVTANYGYTF.

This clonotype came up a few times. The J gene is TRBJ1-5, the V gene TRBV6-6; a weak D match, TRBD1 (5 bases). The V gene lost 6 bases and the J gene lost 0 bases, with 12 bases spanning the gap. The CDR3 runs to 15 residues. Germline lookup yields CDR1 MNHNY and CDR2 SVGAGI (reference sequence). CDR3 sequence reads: CASRAGQNSNQPQHF. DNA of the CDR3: TGTGCCAGCAGGGCGGGGCAAAATAGCAATCAGCCCCAGCATTTT.

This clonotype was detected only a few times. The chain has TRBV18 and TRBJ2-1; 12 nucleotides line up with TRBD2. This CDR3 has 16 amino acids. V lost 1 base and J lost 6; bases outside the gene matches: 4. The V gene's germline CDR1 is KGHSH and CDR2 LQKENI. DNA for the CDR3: TGTGCCAGCTCACCACTCGCGACTAGCGGGGGCAATGAGCAGTTCTTC. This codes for CASSPLATSGGNEQFF.

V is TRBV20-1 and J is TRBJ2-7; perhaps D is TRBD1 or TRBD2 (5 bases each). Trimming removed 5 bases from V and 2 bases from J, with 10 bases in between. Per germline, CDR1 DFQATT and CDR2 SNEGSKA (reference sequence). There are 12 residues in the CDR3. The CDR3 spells CSAGGYTYEQYF. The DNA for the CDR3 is TGCAGTGCTGGGGGATATACCTACGAGCAGTACTTC.

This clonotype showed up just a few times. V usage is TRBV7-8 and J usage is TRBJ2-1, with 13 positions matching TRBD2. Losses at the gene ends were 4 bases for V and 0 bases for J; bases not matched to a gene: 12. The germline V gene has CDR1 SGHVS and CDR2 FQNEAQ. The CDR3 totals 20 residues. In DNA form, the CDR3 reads TGTGCCAGCAGCTCGCCGGGACTAGCGGGATATGGGAGCTCCTACAATGAGCAGTTCTTC. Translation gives CASSSPGLAGYGSSYNEQFF.